A selection of T cell receptor beta chains follows, all from one sample in a study of T cell responses to AZD1222 COVID-19 vaccine. Sequenced by immunoSEQ multiplex PCR; TCRdb stores in-frame clones only, minus some. This table holds fewer than 200,000 clones, 85% to 90% found once. Sequenced material: peripheral blood, taken 28 days after the second AZD1222 dose. All receptors come from an adult who received the AZD1222 COVID-19 vaccine. CDR3s leave out the opening cysteine and the closing phenylalanine or tryptophan.

v_call: TRBV7-2; j_call: TRBJ2-3; cdr3_length: 12; cdr3_aa: ASSWGGSTDTQY
v_call: TRBV19; j_call: TRBJ1-1; cdr3_length: 14; cdr3_aa: ASSIDPQGLNTEAF
v_call: TRBV2; j_call: TRBJ1-2; cdr3_length: 12; cdr3_aa: ASTPERGVIDYT
v_call: TRBV6-5; j_call: TRBJ1-2; cdr3_length: 10; cdr3_aa: AIGISNYGYT
v_call: TRBV3-1/TRBV3-2; j_call: TRBJ1-6; cdr3_length: 13; cdr3_aa: ASSQVRGNNSPLH
v_call: TRBV9; j_call: TRBJ1-1; cdr3_length: 15; cdr3_aa: ASSAIRGRRVATEAF
v_call: TRBV4-2; j_call: TRBJ2-7; cdr3_length: 11; cdr3_aa: ASSPLGSYEQY
v_call: TRBV4-1; j_call: TRBJ1-3; cdr3_length: 14; cdr3_aa: ASSQDRVRSGNTIY
v_call: TRBV10-3; j_call: TRBJ1-1; cdr3_length: 14; cdr3_aa: AISEGSRRRRAEAF
v_call: TRBV19; j_call: TRBJ1-5; cdr3_length: 13; cdr3_aa: ASRQGALGLQPQH
v_call: TRBV4-1; j_call: TRBJ1-3; cdr3_length: 14; cdr3_aa: ASSQDGGPSGNTIY
v_call: TRBV10-3; j_call: TRBJ1-6; cdr3_length: 14; cdr3_aa: AIRSFSGTGDSPLH
v_call: TRBV19; j_call: TRBJ1-5; cdr3_length: 15; cdr3_aa: ASSIGFGTDSNQPQH
v_call: TRBV29-1; j_call: TRBJ1-3; cdr3_length: 10; cdr3_aa: SVAPGSNTIY
v_call: TRBV6-1; j_call: TRBJ2-1; cdr3_length: 15; cdr3_aa: ASSAGLAGSSYNEQF
v_call: TRBV7-2; j_call: TRBJ2-5; cdr3_length: 15; cdr3_aa: ASSLGASGGGQETQY
v_call: TRBV7-2; j_call: TRBJ1-5; cdr3_length: 10; cdr3_aa: ASSTYREPQH
v_call: TRBV5-6; j_call: TRBJ2-2; cdr3_length: 13; cdr3_aa: ASSLKGRNTGELF
v_call: TRBV15; j_call: TRBJ2-2; cdr3_length: 19; cdr3_aa: ATSREAERGSSITNTGELF
v_call: TRBV6-4; j_call: TRBJ1-1; cdr3_length: 12; cdr3_aa: ASSPSGGNTEAF
v_call: TRBV14; j_call: TRBJ1-2; cdr3_length: 13; cdr3_aa: ASSQDGSGLGGYT
v_call: TRBV2; j_call: TRBJ1-5; cdr3_length: 16; cdr3_aa: ASTAKGRDRLPLEPQH
v_call: TRBV19; j_call: TRBJ2-7; cdr3_length: 12; cdr3_aa: ASSNRVPGGEQY
v_call: TRBV2; j_call: TRBJ2-1; cdr3_length: 11; cdr3_aa: ASSEDHYNEQF
v_call: TRBV30; j_call: TRBJ1-2; cdr3_length: 12; cdr3_aa: AWKLVDTNYGYT
v_call: TRBV7-9; j_call: TRBJ2-7; cdr3_length: 15; cdr3_aa: ASSLASRDRERYEQY
v_call: TRBV7-3; j_call: TRBJ2-5; cdr3_length: 12; cdr3_aa: ASSLDGKDGTQY
v_call: TRBV30; j_call: TRBJ2-5; cdr3_length: 10; cdr3_aa: AWSAGRETQY
v_call: TRBV7-9; j_call: TRBJ1-1; cdr3_length: 11; cdr3_aa: ASSQPSGSEAF